This T cell receptor (beta chain) appears in the sequencing data of a study of cytomegalovirus exposure and HLA in healthy donors. A note on this clone: Its antigen is still unknown.

The PCR contained 60 Vbeta and 13 Jbeta primers. Here immunoSEQ multiplex PCR was the method, and the copy in TCRdb shows in-frame clones only, minus some. This table has 130,000 or so clones, 77% appearing once. The CDR3 loop spans 17 amino acids. CDR1 is MNHEY, CDR2 SMNVEV, per germline (reference sequence). V dropped 5 bases and J dropped 1; count of bases not matched to a gene: 7. Study findings and constraints: Most TCR sequences were uncommon, yet certain public TCRs appeared in many donors. About 90% or about 30% of the time was how often most TCR beta V segments were productive, according to an earlier analysis. The study designated roughly 160 TCR beta chains cytomegalovirus-associated.

The sample was PBMCs. The rearrangement links TRBV27 to TRBJ2-1; 11 nucleotides match TRBD2. This TCR came from a woman aged 55-70 years in good health and CMV-seronegative. The CDR3 is CASSMTSGIGSYNEQFF. The CDR3 nucleotides are TGTGCCAGCAGTATGACTAGCGGGATAGGGTCCTACAATGAGCAGTTCTTC.